This TCR beta chain emerged from a study of blood T cell repertoires in COVID-19. Study-wide background: The origin of the acute and convalescent COVID-19 samples was the United States, Italy and Spain.

Using immunoSEQ multiplex PCR, the repertoire was profiled, and TCRdb retains in-frame clones only, with some absent. The sample includes a few hundred thousand clones, approximately 89% of them seen just once. The CDR3 is 11 residues long. Germline loops: CDR1 LGHNT, CDR2 FRNRAP. V gave up 2 bases and J gave up 9 bases, with 8 bases separating them. The sequencing input was peripheral blood. J is TRBJ2-7 and V is TRBV12-5; TRBD1 might be the D (5 bases). This TCR derives from a man in his forties or fifties who had recovered from COVID-19. The CDR3 region has the DNA TGTGCTAGTGGTTTGATGGGGCCGCAGTACTTC. Translating gives CASGLMGPQYF.